This T cell receptor (beta chain) comes out of a study of shared clonotypes between healthy human individuals. Study-level results: Researchers found naive subsets generally carried larger estimated richness than memory subsets. Clonotypes shared by all four donors outscored non-shared clonotypes in generation probability.

Remarks on this clone: Its antigen is not known.

Each cell subset's genomic DNA was divided evenly among several immunoSEQ plates. Sequencing used immunoSEQ multiplex PCR; TCRdb keeps in-frame clones, though not all of them. The sample lists more than 2 million clones; 90% to 96% were seen once. V shed 0 bases, J shed 3 bases, and the junction held 4 bases outside the gene matches. The CDR3 is 17 amino acids. Germline values: CDR1 SGHRS, CDR2 YFSETQ. The TCR comes from a man aged 18 to 30 in good health. Sequencing was done on a sample of naive CD4+ T cells sorted from blood. Noted subset: CD45RA+ positively selected. The chain carries TRBV5-1 and TRBJ2-1; 12 positions match TRBD2. The CDR3 spells CASSLETTSGGYNEQFF. The DNA for the CDR3 is TGCGCCAGCAGCTTGGAAACGACTAGCGGGGGCTACAATGAGCAGTTCTTC.